The rows below give T cell receptor beta chains drawn from one sample of a study of identical twins. One entry per CDR3 protein, called by TCRdb with MiXCR from the 5' RACE reads. Seen here are fewer than 650,000 distinct CDR3 sequences, roughly 6.6% observed once, and the top ten hold roughly 1.6%. This sample was also put to use in a study of yellow fever vaccine responses in identical twins.

What was sequenced was PBMCs. The source of these receptors is a woman between 18 and 29 years old in good health. Both conserved end residues are part of each CDR3. A D gene is named only where the DNA matches it firmly. The size of a clone is reported for some rows only, either as once, few or many, or as a class for expanded clones.

v_gene	d_gene	j_gene	abundance	CDR3nt	CDR3aa
TRBV5-1	TRBD2	TRBJ2-1	.	TGCGCCACCTACAAGGATCCCGGGACTAGCGGGTACAATGAGCAGTTCTTC	CATYKDPGTSGYNEQFF
TRBV7-9	TRBD1	TRBJ2-5	many	TGTGCCAGCAGCTACAGGGGGGAACAAGAGACCCAGTACTTC	CASSYRGEQETQYF
TRBV2	TRBD2	TRBJ2-2	many	TGTGCCAGCAGTGAAGGGCTAGCGGGGATGTGGACCGGGGAGCTGTTTTTT	CASSEGLAGMWTGELFF
TRBV28	.	TRBJ1-1	few	TGTGCCAGCAGTTTGCAGCGGGGTGGTGAAGCTTTCTTT	CASSLQRGGEAFF
TRBV7-6	TRBD1	TRBJ1-6	few	TGTGCCAGCAGCCCCAGGGACAGGGCGTTAAGTTCACCCCTCCACTTT	CASSPRDRALSSPLHF
TRBV4-1	TRBD1	TRBJ2-4	few	TGCGCCAGCAGCCAACCCCGGGACAGGGGGAACATTCAGTACTTC	CASSQPRDRGNIQYF
TRBV28	TRBD1	TRBJ1-6	many	TGTGCCAGCAACCGTGACAGGGCCAATTCACCCCTCCACTTT	CASNRDRANSPLHF
TRBV2	TRBD1	TRBJ1-4	many	TGTGCCAGCAGTGAGGCGGGACAGGTCCTGTTTTTT	CASSEAGQVLFF
TRBV6-1	.	TRBJ1-2	few	TGTGCCAGCAGTGAACGATCAGTCGGCGGCTACACCTTC	CASSERSVGGYTF
TRBV28	TRBD1	TRBJ2-7	few	TGTGCCAGCAGTTTACCGGGACAGGGTCTAGGTTACGAGCAGTACTTC	CASSLPGQGLGYEQYF
TRBV29-1	.	TRBJ1-4	.	TGCAGCGTCGGCCCGGGGAATGAAAAACTGTTTTTT	CSVGPGNEKLFF
TRBV29-1	TRBD2	TRBJ2-7	few	TGCAGCGTTGAAGGGGGGGTGGGACTAGCGACCTACGAGCAGTACTTC	CSVEGGVGLATYEQYF
TRBV5-3	.	TRBJ2-1	.	TGTGCCATCGGCCCCGGGACCCTCTCCTACAATGAGCAGTTCTTC	CAIGPGTLSYNEQFF
TRBV24-1	TRBD2	TRBJ2-2	.	TGTGCCACCAGTGATCCACAAACTAGCGGGAGTAACGGGGAGCTGTTTTTT	CATSDPQTSGSNGELFF
TRBV2	TRBD2	TRBJ2-7	few	TGTGCCAGCAGTGGGCTAGCGGGGAGCGAGCAGTACTTC	CASSGLAGSEQYF
TRBV20-1	TRBD1	TRBJ2-7	few	TGCAGTGCTAGCGTCCCGGGACAGGGAAGCTACGAGCAGTACTTC	CSASVPGQGSYEQYF
TRBV12-3/TRBV12-4	.	TRBJ1-1	many	TGTGCCAGCAGGGCCTTCCGGAGGGGTACTGAAGCTTTCTTT	CASRAFRRGTEAFF
TRBV5-1	.	TRBJ1-4	few	TGCGCCAGCAGCTTGGACCTCACTCGGGGTGAAAAACTGTTTTTT	CASSLDLTRGEKLFF
TRBV11-3	.	TRBJ2-1	.	TGTGCCAGCAGCTCGGACCCCGGATGGGATGAGCAGTTCTTC	CASSSDPGWDEQFF
TRBV24-1	TRBD1	TRBJ2-5	.	TGTGCCACCAGTGACGGGGGGACAGGGGGCCGCGAGACCCAGTACTTC	CATSDGGTGGRETQYF
TRBV7-6	.	TRBJ2-3	few	TGTGCCAGCAGCCCCGGTGGGGGCCTCACAGATACGCAGTATTTT	CASSPGGGLTDTQYF
TRBV6-1	.	TRBJ2-6	few	TGTGCCAGCAGGAACAGCTACTCTGGGGCCAACGTCCTGACTTTC	CASRNSYSGANVLTF
TRBV20-1	.	TRBJ1-4	.	TGCAGTGCTAAAGGACAGCTTAATGAAAAACTGTTTTTT	CSAKGQLNEKLFF